This T cell receptor beta chain came from a study of beta chain features in type 1 diabetes. This clone was picked up many times. The investigators reverse transcribed all of the isolated RNA, so they sequenced expressed TCRB transcripts. Produced via immunoSEQ multiplex PCR; TCRdb's table is partial and in-frame only. This repertoire shows roughly 370,000 clones, roughly 13% found once; its top ten account for about 0.04%. The germline V and J ends were trimmed by 0 bases and 5 bases, with 1 base remaining between them. CDR3 length: 11 amino acids. Germline CDR1 and CDR2: SGDLS and YYNGEE. The source of this sequence is a young man in good health. The sample taken for sequencing was naive CD4+ T cells from blood. This rearrangement joins TRBV9 to TRBJ2-3; D is unclear. CDR3 sequence: CASSVEDTQYF. In DNA, the CDR3 is TGTGCCAGCAGCGTAGAAGATACGCAGTATTTT.